This TCR beta chain was sequenced for a study of T cells in Graves' hyperthyroidism and ophthalmopathy. Graves' hyperthyroidism qualified as stable when ophthalmopathy did not progress within 18 months. The hyperthyroidism patients had all been newly diagnosed, and their disease duration was under 2 months. Their ages ranged from 18 to 65 years. Template material for amplifying TCR beta CDR3 regions consisted of RNA transcripts. Initially, a first-round RT-PCR of the TCR CDR3 employed the HTBI primer set. A single record per CDR3 protein comes from TCRdb applying MiXCR to the multiplex PCR reads. The sample gives around 300,000 distinct CDR3 sequences, roughly an eighth of which show up once; around 8% is in the top ten. The ends lost 3 bases at V and 4 bases at J; junction bases unmatched: 10. Germline CDR1 and CDR2: MNHEY and SMNVEV (reference sequence). The CDR3 totals 16 residues.

The receptor comes from a woman aged 40-49 years with Graves' hyperthyroidism. Sample: blood. The gene calls are TRBV27 and TRBJ2-3; 7 bases map to TRBD2. In nucleotides, the CDR3 is TGTGCCAGCAGTTTCCGCCGACTAGCAGGCGCAGATACGCAGTATTTT. The encoded protein is CASSFRRLAGADTQYF.